These T cell receptor beta chains were read from a single sample in a study of OX40 agonist ivuxolimab in advanced cancers. Sequencing used immunoSEQ multiplex PCR; TCRdb keeps in-frame clones, though not all of them. The table lists 55,000 to 90,000 clones, 80% to 90% of them singletons, with approximately 2.5% in the top ten. The sequenced sample was CD4+ or CD8+ T cells sorted from blood, obtained in a trial of the OX40 agonist ivuxolimab. Every receptor here comes from an adult with an advanced solid tumor such as melanoma, head and neck, liver or kidney cancer. Each CDR3 is given with its conserved first and last residue. The order of the fields is D gene, V gene, clone size, J gene, CDR3 protein, CDR3 DNA. D genes are given only for firm matches. Some rows have no size entry. The others give once, few or many, or a class for an expanded clone.

d_gene: -; v_gene: TRBV10-2; abundance: -; j_gene: TRBJ2-5; CDR3aa: CASSRSGQETQYF; CDR3nt: TGCGCCAGCAGTCGCAGTGGGCAAGAGACCCAGTACTTC
d_gene: TRBD2; v_gene: TRBV7-2; abundance: -; j_gene: TRBJ2-5; CDR3aa: CASSSLAGEETQYF; CDR3nt: TGTGCCAGCAGCTCCCTGGCGGGGGAGGAGACCCAGTACTTC
d_gene: TRBD2; v_gene: TRBV19; abundance: once; j_gene: TRBJ2-1; CDR3aa: CASRVAGGLIYNEQFF; CDR3nt: TGTGCCAGTAGAGTAGCGGGGGGTCTGATCTACAATGAGCAGTTCTTC
d_gene: -; v_gene: TRBV11-1; abundance: -; j_gene: TRBJ1-1; CDR3aa: CASSAAGPSEAFF; CDR3nt: TGTGCCAGCAGCGCAGCAGGGCCATCGGAAGCTTTCTTT
d_gene: -; v_gene: TRBV6-5; abundance: -; j_gene: TRBJ1-1; CDR3aa: CASSYRSGSLNTEAFF; CDR3nt: TGTGCCAGCAGTTACCGCTCAGGGTCACTGAACACTGAAGCTTTCTTT
d_gene: -; v_gene: TRBV6-6; abundance: -; j_gene: TRBJ2-1; CDR3aa: CASSYDSVGVRVF; CDR3nt: TGTGCCAGCAGTTACGACTCAGTGGGGGTTAGGGTCTTC
d_gene: TRBD2; v_gene: TRBV19; abundance: -; j_gene: TRBJ2-3; CDR3aa: CASSIVLAGGPGGTDTQYF; CDR3nt: TGTGCCAGTAGTATAGTATTAGCGGGAGGGCCGGGTGGCACAGATACGCAGTATTTT
d_gene: TRBD2; v_gene: TRBV28; abundance: -; j_gene: TRBJ2-1; CDR3aa: CASRAGLQYNEQFF; CDR3nt: TGTGCCAGCAGAGCGGGACTGCAGTACAATGAGCAGTTCTTC
d_gene: -; v_gene: TRBV28; abundance: once; j_gene: TRBJ2-2; CDR3aa: CASSPTPRSTGELFF; CDR3nt: TGTGCCAGCAGCCCCACCCCGCGCAGCACCGGGGAGCTGTTTTTT
d_gene: -; v_gene: TRBV5-1; abundance: -; j_gene: TRBJ2-7; CDR3aa: CASSSDGYEQYF; CDR3nt: TGCGCCAGCAGCTCGGACGGCTACGAGCAGTACTTC
d_gene: TRBD1; v_gene: TRBV28; abundance: medium-sized; j_gene: TRBJ1-4; CDR3aa: CASSEGAGEKLFF; CDR3nt: TGTGCCAGCAGTGAGGGGGCGGGTGAAAAACTGTTTTTT
d_gene: -; v_gene: TRBV30; abundance: -; j_gene: TRBJ2-3; CDR3aa: CAWDLVSGTDTQYF; CDR3nt: TGTGCCTGGGACCTCGTGTCGGGCACAGATACGCAGTATTTT
d_gene: -; v_gene: TRBV28; abundance: -; j_gene: TRBJ2-4; CDR3aa: CASGFTDKDIQYF; CDR3nt: TGTGCCAGCGGATTTACGGATAAGGACATTCAGTACTTC
d_gene: -; v_gene: TRBV9; abundance: -; j_gene: TRBJ2-7; CDR3aa: CASSVGPSRDVYEQYF; CDR3nt: TGTGCCAGCAGCGTAGGTCCCTCGAGAGATGTATACGAGCAGTACTTC
d_gene: -; v_gene: TRBV9; abundance: once; j_gene: TRBJ2-2; CDR3aa: CASSVVGRASNTGELFF; CDR3nt: TGTGCCAGCAGCGTAGTGGGAAGGGCCTCGAACACCGGGGAGCTGTTTTTT
d_gene: TRBD1; v_gene: TRBV4-2; abundance: few; j_gene: TRBJ2-1; CDR3aa: CASSQRTGVEQFF; CDR3nt: TGTGCCAGCAGCCAGCGGACAGGGGTTGAGCAGTTCTTC
d_gene: -; v_gene: TRBV6-1; abundance: -; j_gene: TRBJ1-1; CDR3aa: CASSAWGQSTEAFF; CDR3nt: TGTGCCAGCAGTGCCTGGGGTCAAAGCACTGAAGCTTTCTTT
d_gene: -; v_gene: TRBV18; abundance: -; j_gene: TRBJ2-7; CDR3aa: CASSGDLAGKEQYF; CDR3nt: TGTGCCAGCTCAGGGGACTTAGCTGGCAAGGAGCAGTACTTC